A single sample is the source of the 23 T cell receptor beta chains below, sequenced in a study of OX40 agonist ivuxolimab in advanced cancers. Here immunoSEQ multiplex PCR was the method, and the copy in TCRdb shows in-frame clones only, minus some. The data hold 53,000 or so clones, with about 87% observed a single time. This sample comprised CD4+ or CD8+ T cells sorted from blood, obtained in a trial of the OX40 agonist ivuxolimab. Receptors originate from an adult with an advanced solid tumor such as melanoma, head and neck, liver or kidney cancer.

The CDR3 DNA sequence: TGTGCCAGCAGCCCACAGGGTACAGGGACCGGGGAGCTGTTTTTT. This translates into CASSPQGTGTGELFF. The chain has TRBV11-3 and TRBJ2-2; maybe TRBD1 (6 bases). The germline V gene encodes CDR1 SGHNT and CDR2 YENEEA. The CDR3 loop spans 15 amino acids. V lost 5 bases to trimming and J lost 5 bases, with 15 bases between them.

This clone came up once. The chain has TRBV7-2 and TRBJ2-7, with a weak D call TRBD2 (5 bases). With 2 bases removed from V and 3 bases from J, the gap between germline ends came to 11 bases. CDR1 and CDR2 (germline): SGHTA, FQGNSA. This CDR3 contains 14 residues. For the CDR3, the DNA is TGTGCCAGCAGCTTAAACGGGGTGGGCTACGAGCAGTACTTC. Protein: CASSLNGVGYEQYF.

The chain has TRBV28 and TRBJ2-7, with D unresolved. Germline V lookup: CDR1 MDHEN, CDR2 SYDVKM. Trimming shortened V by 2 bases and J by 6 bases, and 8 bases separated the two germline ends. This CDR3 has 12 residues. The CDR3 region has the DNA TGTGCCAGCAGTTTAGCGACTGGCGAGCAGTACTTC. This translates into CASSLATGEQYF.

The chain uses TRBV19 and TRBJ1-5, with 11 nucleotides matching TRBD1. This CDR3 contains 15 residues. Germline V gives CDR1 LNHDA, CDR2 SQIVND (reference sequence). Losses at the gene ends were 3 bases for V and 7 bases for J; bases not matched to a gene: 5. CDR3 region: CASSMDRGPQQPQHF. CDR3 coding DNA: TGTGCCAGTAGTATGGACAGGGGGCCACAACAGCCCCAGCATTTT.

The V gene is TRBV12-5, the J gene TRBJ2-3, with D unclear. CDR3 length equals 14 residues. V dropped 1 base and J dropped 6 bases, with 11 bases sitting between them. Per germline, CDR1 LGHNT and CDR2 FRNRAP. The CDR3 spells CASGLGSGVDTQYF. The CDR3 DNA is TGTGCTAGTGGTTTGGGTTCCGGAGTGGATACGCAGTATTTT.

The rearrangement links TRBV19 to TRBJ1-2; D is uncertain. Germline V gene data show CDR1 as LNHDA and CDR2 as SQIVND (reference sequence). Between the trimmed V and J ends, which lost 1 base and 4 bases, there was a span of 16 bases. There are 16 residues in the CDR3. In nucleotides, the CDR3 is TGTGCCAGTAGTATAGCCACCGGATCCCAAAGCTATGGCTACACCTTC. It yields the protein CASSIATGSQSYGYTF.

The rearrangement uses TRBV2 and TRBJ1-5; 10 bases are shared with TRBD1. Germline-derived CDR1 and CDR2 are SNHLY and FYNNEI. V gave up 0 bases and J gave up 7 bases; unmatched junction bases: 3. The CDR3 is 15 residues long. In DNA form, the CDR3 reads TGTGCCAGCAGTGAAGCCCGGGACAGGGGACAGCCCCAGCATTTT. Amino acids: CASSEARDRGQPQHF.

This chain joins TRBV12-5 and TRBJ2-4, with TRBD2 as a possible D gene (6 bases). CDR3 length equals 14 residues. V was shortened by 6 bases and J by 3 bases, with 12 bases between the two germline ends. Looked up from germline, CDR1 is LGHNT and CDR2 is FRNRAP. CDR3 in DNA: TGTGCTAGTGGACCGGGGGTGGTCAAAAACATTCAGTACTTC. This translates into CASGPGVVKNIQYF.

CDR3 DNA: TGTGCCAGCAGTGATGCGAGGGTGCAGGCTTTCTTT. This sequence encodes CASSDARVQAFF. The V gene is TRBV28, the J gene TRBJ1-1; no firm D call. Trimming removed 5 bases from V and 11 bases from J, with 15 bases in between. CDR3 size: 12 residues. Germline CDR1 MDHEN, CDR2 SYDVKM.

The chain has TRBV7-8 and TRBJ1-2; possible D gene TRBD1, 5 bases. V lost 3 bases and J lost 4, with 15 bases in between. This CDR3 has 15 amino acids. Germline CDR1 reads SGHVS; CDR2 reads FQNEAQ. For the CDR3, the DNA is TGTGCCAGCAGCTTTGTGCGCACAGGCGGCTATGGCTACACCTTC. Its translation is CASSFVRTGGYGYTF.

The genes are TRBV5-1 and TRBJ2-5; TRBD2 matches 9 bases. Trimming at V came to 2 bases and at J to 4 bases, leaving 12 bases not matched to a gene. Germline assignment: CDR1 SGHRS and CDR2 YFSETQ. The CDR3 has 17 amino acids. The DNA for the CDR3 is TGCGCCAGCAGCTTCGCCGAGGGACTAGCACGGCGAGAGACCCAGTACTTC. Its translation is CASSFAEGLARRETQYF. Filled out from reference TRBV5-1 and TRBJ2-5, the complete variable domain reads KAGVTQTPRYLIKTRGQQVTLSCSPISGHRSVSWYQQTPGQGLQFLFEYFSETQRNKGNFPGRFSGRQFSNSRSEMNVSTLELGDSALYLCASSFAEGLARRETQYFGPGTRLLVL.

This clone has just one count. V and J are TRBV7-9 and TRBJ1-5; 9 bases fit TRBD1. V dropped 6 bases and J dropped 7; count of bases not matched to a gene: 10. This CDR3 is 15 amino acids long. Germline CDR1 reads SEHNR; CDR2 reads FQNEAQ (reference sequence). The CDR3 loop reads CASSQTGGSGQPQHF. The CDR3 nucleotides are TGTGCCAGCAGTCAAACAGGGGGCTCGGGGCAGCCCCAGCATTTT.

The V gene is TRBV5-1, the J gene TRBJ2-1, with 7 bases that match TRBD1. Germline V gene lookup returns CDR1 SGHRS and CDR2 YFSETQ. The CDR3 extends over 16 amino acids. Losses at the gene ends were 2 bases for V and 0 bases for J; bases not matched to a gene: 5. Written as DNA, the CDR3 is TGCGCCAGCAGCTTTACAGGGGATCACTCCTACAATGAGCAGTTCTTC. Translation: CASSFTGDHSYNEQFF.

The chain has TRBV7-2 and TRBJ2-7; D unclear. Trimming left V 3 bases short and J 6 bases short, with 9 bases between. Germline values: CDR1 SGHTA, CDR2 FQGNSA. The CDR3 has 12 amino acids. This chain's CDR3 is CASSFPRLEQYF. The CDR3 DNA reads TGTGCCAGCAGCTTTCCCCGCCTCGAGCAGTACTTC.

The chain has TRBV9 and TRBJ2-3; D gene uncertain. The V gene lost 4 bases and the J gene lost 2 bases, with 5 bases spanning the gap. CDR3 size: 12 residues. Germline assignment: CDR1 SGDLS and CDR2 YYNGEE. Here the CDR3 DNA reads TGTGCCAGCAGCCCCACCACAGATACGCAGTATTTT. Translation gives CASSPTTDTQYF.

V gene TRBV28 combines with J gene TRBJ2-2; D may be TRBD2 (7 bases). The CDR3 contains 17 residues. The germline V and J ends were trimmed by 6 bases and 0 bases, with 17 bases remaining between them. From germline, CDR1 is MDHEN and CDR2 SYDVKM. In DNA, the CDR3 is TGTGCCAGCAGCCGCCCCGGGGGGCGAACGAACACCGGGGAGCTGTTTTTT. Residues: CASSRPGGRTNTGELFF.

CDR3 in DNA: TGCAGCGTTGAAGATCGCGGGGGCGCCGGCTACACCTTC. Translating it yields CSVEDRGGAGYTF. This chain joins TRBV29-1 and TRBJ1-2; TRBD1 is a possible D gene (6 bases). Trimming removed 0 bases from V and 8 bases from J, with 13 bases in between. Germline V gene sequence: CDR1 SQVTM, CDR2 ANQGSEA. This CDR3 has 13 residues.

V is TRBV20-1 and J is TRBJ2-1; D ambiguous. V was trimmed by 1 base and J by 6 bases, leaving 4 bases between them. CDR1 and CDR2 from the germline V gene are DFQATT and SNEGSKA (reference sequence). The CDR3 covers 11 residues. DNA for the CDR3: TGCAGTGCTAGAGTGGGCAATGAGCAGTTCTTC. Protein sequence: CSARVGNEQFF.

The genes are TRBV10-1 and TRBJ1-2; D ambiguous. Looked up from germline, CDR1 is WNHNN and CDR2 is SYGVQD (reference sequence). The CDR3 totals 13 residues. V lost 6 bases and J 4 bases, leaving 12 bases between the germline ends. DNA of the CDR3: TGCGCCAGCAGCCAAGGGCAGTTCTATGGCTACACCTTC. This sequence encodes CASSQGQFYGYTF.

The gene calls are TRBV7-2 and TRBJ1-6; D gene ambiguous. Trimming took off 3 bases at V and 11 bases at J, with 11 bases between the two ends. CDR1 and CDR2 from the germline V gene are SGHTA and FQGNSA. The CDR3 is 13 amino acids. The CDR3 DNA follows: TGTGCCAGCAGCTTGAATTCCGACGCACCCCTCCACTTT. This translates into CASSLNSDAPLHF.

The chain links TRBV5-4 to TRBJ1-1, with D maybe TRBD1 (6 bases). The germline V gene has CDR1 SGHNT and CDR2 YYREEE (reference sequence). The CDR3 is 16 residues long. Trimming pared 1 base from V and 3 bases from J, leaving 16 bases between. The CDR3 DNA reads TGTGCCAGCAGCTTGAGGCGGCTTGGGGGCCACACTGAAGCTTTCTTT. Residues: CASSLRRLGGHTEAFF.

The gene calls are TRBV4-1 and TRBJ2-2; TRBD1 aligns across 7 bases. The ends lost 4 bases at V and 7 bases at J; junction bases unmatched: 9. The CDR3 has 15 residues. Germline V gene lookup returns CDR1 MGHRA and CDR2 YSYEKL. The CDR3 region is CASSRGNRGSGELFF. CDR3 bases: TGCGCCAGCAGCCGAGGGAACAGGGGCAGCGGGGAGCTGTTTTTT.

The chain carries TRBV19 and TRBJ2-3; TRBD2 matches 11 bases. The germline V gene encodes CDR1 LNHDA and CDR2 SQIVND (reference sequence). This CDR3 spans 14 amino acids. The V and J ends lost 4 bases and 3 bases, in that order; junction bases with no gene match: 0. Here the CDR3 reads CASSRLAGTDTQYF. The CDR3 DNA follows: TGTGCCAGTAGTAGACTAGCGGGGACAGATACGCAGTATTTT.